The 29 T cell receptor beta chains given below trace back to one sample, sequenced in a study of T cell responses to AZD1222 COVID-19 vaccine. The data were produced by immunoSEQ multiplex PCR, yet TCRdb's version contains in-frame clones alone and is incomplete. The profile shows approximately 90,000 clones, roughly 85% of them singletons. This sample comprised peripheral blood, obtained on day 0 of AZD1222 vaccination. The receptors here all came from an adult in good health.

Here the CDR3 DNA reads TGTGCCAGCAGCACTTGGACAGGGGGCGGCTATGGCTACACCTTC. Its protein product is CASSTWTGGGYGYTF. The chain carries TRBV13 and TRBJ1-2; 11 bases map to TRBD1. Germline V gene data show CDR1 as PRHDT and CDR2 as FYEKMQ (reference sequence). The CDR3 covers 15 residues. V gave up 5 bases and J gave up 4 bases; unmatched junction bases: 6.

The chain uses TRBV4-2 and TRBJ2-7; 9 nucleotides match TRBD2. This CDR3 has 15 residues. Germline V CDR1 and CDR2: LGHNA, YNFKEQ. Trimming cost V 4 bases and J 9 bases; bases outside gene matches: 13. CDR3 residues: CASSPRASGNLGQYF. CDR3 DNA sequence: TGTGCCAGCAGCCCCCGGGCTAGCGGGAACTTAGGGCAGTACTTC.

The chain uses TRBV10-3 and TRBJ2-4; D call uncertain. Trimming took 4 bases from V and 5 from J, leaving 9 bases between them. CDR3 length equals 13 residues. The germline gives CDR1 ENHRY, CDR2 SYGVKD. The CDR3 DNA follows: TGTGCCATCAGTGCCCCCCCAGAAAACATTCAGTACTTC. Translation gives CAISAPPENIQYF.

V and J are TRBV4-1 and TRBJ2-5, with TRBD2 identical over 9 bases. The germline V gene has CDR1 MGHRA and CDR2 YSYEKL. The CDR3 has 17 amino acids. V lost 0 bases to trimming and J lost 4 bases; unmatched junction nucleotides: 9. CDR3 DNA: TGCGCCAGCAGCCAAGAAGGGGCGAGCGGGAGGTTAGAGACCCAGTACTTC. Translation: CASSQEGASGRLETQYF.

The chain joins TRBV7-8 to TRBJ2-5, with a tentative D call TRBD2 (6 bases). Germline CDR1 SGHVS, CDR2 FQNEAQ. Trimming stripped 1 base from V and 5 bases from J, with 17 bases between. The CDR3 loop spans 16 amino acids. CDR3: CASSLGVVEGGETQYF. The CDR3 DNA is TGTGCCAGCAGCTTAGGGGTAGTGGAGGGCGGGGAGACCCAGTACTTC.

The J gene is TRBJ2-5, the V gene TRBV18; D is ambiguous. Trimming removed 1 base from V and 5 bases from J, with 14 bases in between. CDR1 and CDR2 (germline): KGHSH, LQKENI. The CDR3 length is 15 residues. This chain's CDR3 is CASSPQDLLSETQYF. CDR3 coding DNA: TGTGCCAGCTCACCACAGGACCTTCTCTCCGAGACCCAGTACTTC.

The V gene is TRBV24-1, the J gene TRBJ2-2; D unclear. The CDR3 runs 11 residues. Trimming took 9 bases from V and 6 from J, leaving 7 bases between them. Per the germline V gene, CDR1 is KGHDR and CDR2 is SFDVKD. The CDR3 sequence is CATRNAGELFF. The CDR3 coding sequence is TGTGCCACCCGAAACGCCGGGGAGCTGTTTTTT.

This chain connects TRBV3-1 (or the pseudogene TRBV3-2) to TRBJ2-2; no reliable D call. The germline V gene has CDR1 LGHDT and CDR2 YNNKEL (reference sequence). The CDR3 is 16 residues long. V was pared by 4 bases and J by 1 base, with 13 bases between. This chain's CDR3 is CASSPTRPENTGELFF. The DNA of the CDR3 is TGTGCCAGCAGCCCAACCCGGCCAGAGAACACCGGGGAGCTGTTTTTT.

The chain employs TRBV5-1 and TRBJ2-7, with 10 nucleotides matching TRBD1. The CDR3 spans 15 residues. Looked up from germline, CDR1 is SGHRS and CDR2 is YFSETQ. V was pared by 0 bases and J by 6 bases, with 6 bases of the junction left unmatched. The CDR3 spells CASSLDGTGAREQYF. CDR3 nucleotides: TGCGCCAGCAGCTTGGATGGGACAGGGGCACGCGAGCAGTACTTC.

CDR3 coding DNA: TGTGCCAGCAGCCCCGGGACTAGCGGGAGAGGAGATACGCAGTATTTT. Protein: CASSPGTSGRGDTQYF. V and J are TRBV6-2 or TRBV6-3 and TRBJ2-3; 14 positions match TRBD2. CDR3 length: 16 amino acids. The germline CDR1 and CDR2 sequences are MNHEY and SVGEGT. Unmatched junction bases numbered 7, after V lost 6 bases and J lost 5 bases.

The rearrangement links TRBV6-5 to TRBJ1-4; tentative D call: TRBD1 (5 bases). V was shortened by 0 bases and J by 11 bases, with 10 bases between the two germline ends. Germline CDR1 and CDR2: MNHEY and SVGAGI. CDR3 size: 13 residues. The CDR3 spells CASSYSKAGKLFF. The CDR3 DNA follows: TGTGCCAGCAGTTACTCGAAGGCAGGGAAACTGTTTTTT.

V usage is TRBV4-1 and J usage is TRBJ2-5; the match to TRBD1 covers 12 bases. The V segment lost 6 bases and the J segment 4 bases; nucleotides outside the gene matches: 18. Germline CDR1 MGHRA, CDR2 YSYEKL. The CDR3 contains 19 residues. The DNA for the CDR3 is TGCGCCAGCAGAAGGGGACAGGGGGCTTTGGCGGGAGTGGGAGAGACCCAGTACTTC. It translates to CASRRGQGALAGVGETQYF.

The chain links TRBV24-1 to TRBJ2-7; the D gene is possibly TRBD1 (5 bases). This CDR3 comprises 16 residues. The germline gives CDR1 KGHDR, CDR2 SFDVKD. Trimming stripped 4 bases from V and 5 bases from J, with 20 bases between. The CDR3 spells CATSDSRGTLGDEQYF. The DNA for the CDR3 is TGTGCCACCAGTGACAGCCGCGGCACCTTAGGGGACGAGCAGTACTTC.

This clone came up a few times. V is TRBV4-1 and J is TRBJ2-2; D perhaps matches TRBD2 (5 bases). V lost 4 bases to trimming and J lost 7 bases, with 19 bases between them. The CDR3 is 16 amino acids. Germline V lookup: CDR1 MGHRA, CDR2 YSYEKL. The CDR3 bases are TGCGCCAGCAGCCCGTTGGACCTGTTAGCGCACGGGGAGCTGTTTTTT. Its protein product is CASSPLDLLAHGELFF.

This clone was seen at least ten times. This rearrangement joins TRBV11-3 to TRBJ1-5; a weak D match, TRBD1 (6 bases). CDR3 length: 16 residues. Deletions cut 1 base from V and 3 bases from J, with 13 bases between. CDR1 is SGHNT and CDR2 is YENEEA in the germline V gene. The CDR3 sequence: CASSLGGGGLNQPQHF. CDR3 nucleotides: TGTGCCAGCAGCTTAGGCGGCGGGGGGCTCAATCAGCCCCAGCATTTT.

The chain combines TRBV28 with TRBJ1-4, with D hard to call. V dropped 4 bases and J dropped 14 bases, with 20 bases sitting between them. The CDR3 length is 14 residues. Germline values: CDR1 MDHEN, CDR2 SYDVKM. CDR3 DNA sequence: TGTGCCAGCAGTTCACCTTCGGCCCGGGGATTCCTGTTTTTT. It encodes CASSSPSARGFLFF.

V usage is TRBV28 and J usage is TRBJ1-1, with D perhaps matching TRBD1 (6 bases). Germline-derived CDR1 and CDR2 are MDHEN and SYDVKM. The V end lost 4 bases, the J end lost 0 bases, and 15 bases lay between the germline ends. This CDR3 has 16 amino acids. CDR3 loop: CASSSPSQGMNTEAFF. The DNA of the CDR3 is TGTGCCAGCAGTTCCCCATCCCAGGGGATGAACACTGAAGCTTTCTTT.

In its sample, this clone was seen a few times. The chain joins TRBV28 to TRBJ2-2, with D unresolved. CDR1 and CDR2 from the germline V gene are MDHEN and SYDVKM. Trimming removed 5 bases at V and 1 base at J, with 11 bases between. This CDR3 region has 15 residues. The CDR3 DNA follows: TGTGCCAGCAGTCCTCGTGACTGGAACACCGGGGAGCTGTTTTTT. The encoded protein is CASSPRDWNTGELFF.

This clone was observed a handful of times. The gene calls are TRBV3-1 (or the pseudogene TRBV3-2) and TRBJ2-1; no clear D. Trimming shortened V by 3 bases and J by 1 base, and 7 bases separated the two germline ends. The CDR3 loop spans 14 amino acids. CDR1 LGHDT and CDR2 YNNKEL come from the germline V gene (reference sequence). The CDR3 DNA reads TGTGCCAGCAGCCAGGGCGATTCCTACAATGAGCAGTTCTTC. This codes for CASSQGDSYNEQFF.

V gene TRBV5-1 combines with J gene TRBJ2-7; 7 bases are shared with TRBD2. V trimming: 4 bases; J trimming: 3 bases; junction bases outside the gene matches: 7. The CDR3 is made up of 14 amino acids. Per germline, CDR1 SGHRS and CDR2 YFSETQ. CDR3 coding DNA: TGCGCCAGCAGCCCACGGGACTACCTCTACGAGCAGTACTTC. As protein: CASSPRDYLYEQYF.

This clone is medium-sized in the sample. The V gene is TRBV7-9, the J gene TRBJ1-1; D unresolved. The CDR3 is made up of 14 amino acids. Trimming pared 2 bases from V and 1 base from J, leaving 8 bases between. Looked up from germline, CDR1 is SEHNR and CDR2 is FQNEAQ (reference sequence). CDR3 loop: CASSLKAGNTEAFF. The CDR3 nucleotides are TGTGCCAGCAGCTTAAAAGCAGGGAACACTGAAGCTTTCTTT.

The rearrangement joins TRBV19 to TRBJ1-2; a possible D gene is TRBD1 (6 bases). The CDR3 runs 14 residues. The V end was cut by 3 bases, the J end by 4 bases, with 12 bases between. CDR1 and CDR2 (germline): LNHDA, SQIVND (reference sequence). The CDR3 DNA is TGTGCCAGTAGTATTGTCGGGGGCCTCTATGGCTACACCTTC. Protein: CASSIVGGLYGYTF.

This rearrangement joins TRBV5-4 to TRBJ2-7; 11 bases match TRBD2. V shed 2 bases, J shed 3 bases, and the junction held 7 bases outside the gene matches. From germline, CDR1 is SGHNT and CDR2 YYREEE (reference sequence). The length of the CDR3 is 16 residues. CDR3 sequence: CASSFGTSGEGYEQYF. The CDR3 region has the DNA TGTGCCAGCAGCTTCGGGACTAGCGGAGAGGGCTACGAGCAGTACTTC.

This chain links TRBV27 with TRBJ1-6; D is undetermined. V was trimmed by 3 bases and J by 5 bases, leaving 11 bases between them. Germline V gene sequence: CDR1 MNHEY, CDR2 SMNVEV (reference sequence). The CDR3 covers 15 residues. DNA for the CDR3: TGTGCCAGCAGTTTGATCGTAGGGAATAATTCACCCCTCCACTTT. Its translation is CASSLIVGNNSPLHF.

The rearrangement joins TRBV27 to TRBJ1-4; no reliable D call. CDR3 length: 17 residues. Trimming took off 4 bases at V and 0 bases at J, with 15 bases between the two ends. Germline loops: CDR1 MNHEY, CDR2 SMNVEV (reference sequence). The CDR3 DNA reads TGTGCCAGCAGTTACCGACCCCAGTCAGCAACTAATGAAAAACTGTTTTTT. Its protein product is CASSYRPQSATNEKLFF.

The rearrangement joins TRBV28 to TRBJ2-3, with TRBD2 matching over 9 bases. Germline V gene sequence: CDR1 MDHEN, CDR2 SYDVKM. The CDR3 length is 21 residues. V shed 5 bases, J shed 1 base, and the junction held 22 bases outside the gene matches. The CDR3 region is CASSLLGVAGVLGTGTDTQYF. CDR3 nucleotides: TGTGCCAGCAGTCTCTTAGGGGTAGCGGGAGTGTTGGGAACTGGCACAGATACGCAGTATTTT.

The CDR3 nucleotides read TGTGCCAGCCGGGGATTCCGGCGAGCCAATGAGCAGTTCTTC. Translation gives CASRGFRRANEQFF. V and J are TRBV11-3 and TRBJ2-1, with a weak D call TRBD2 (5 bases). The CDR3 is 14 amino acids. CDR1 SGHNT and CDR2 YENEEA come from the germline V gene. Trimming pared 8 bases from V and 6 bases from J, leaving 17 bases between.

This rearrangement joins TRBV3-1 (or the pseudogene TRBV3-2) to TRBJ2-5; 14 bases line up with TRBD2. Germline V gives CDR1 LGHDT, CDR2 YNNKEL (reference sequence). This CDR3 contains 16 residues. V lost 4 bases and J lost 3; bases outside the gene matches: 4. This CDR3 reads CASSLRLAGGKETQYF. The CDR3 nucleotides read TGTGCCAGCAGCCTGCGACTAGCGGGAGGGAAAGAGACCCAGTACTTC.

This chain links TRBV5-1 with TRBJ1-6; TRBD1 might be the D (5 bases). This CDR3 contains 15 residues. CDR1 is SGHRS, CDR2 YFSETQ, per germline. V was clipped by 7 bases and J by 7 bases, with 18 bases between them. This CDR3 reads CASRSSGRVNSPLHF. In DNA form, the CDR3 reads TGCGCCAGCCGATCTTCAGGGAGAGTGAATTCACCCCTCCACTTT.